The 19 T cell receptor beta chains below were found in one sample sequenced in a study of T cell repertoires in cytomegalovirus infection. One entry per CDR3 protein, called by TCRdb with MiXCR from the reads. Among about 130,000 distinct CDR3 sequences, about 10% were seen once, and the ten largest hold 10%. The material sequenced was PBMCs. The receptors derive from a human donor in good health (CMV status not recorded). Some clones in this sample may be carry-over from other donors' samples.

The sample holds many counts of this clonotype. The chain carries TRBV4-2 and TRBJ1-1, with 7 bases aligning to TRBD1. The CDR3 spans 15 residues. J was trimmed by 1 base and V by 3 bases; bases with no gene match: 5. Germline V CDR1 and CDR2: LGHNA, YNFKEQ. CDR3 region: CASSQRQGENTEAFF. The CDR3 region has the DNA TGTGCCAGCAGCCAGAGACAGGGTGAGAACACTGAAGCTTTCTTT.

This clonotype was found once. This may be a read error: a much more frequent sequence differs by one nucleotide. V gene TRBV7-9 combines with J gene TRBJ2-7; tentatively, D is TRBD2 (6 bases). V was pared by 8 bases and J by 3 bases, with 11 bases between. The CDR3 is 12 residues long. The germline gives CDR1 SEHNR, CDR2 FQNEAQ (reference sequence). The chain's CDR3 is CASDQGGYEQYF. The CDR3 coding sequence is TGTGCCAGCGATCAGGGAGGCTACGAGCAGTACTTC.

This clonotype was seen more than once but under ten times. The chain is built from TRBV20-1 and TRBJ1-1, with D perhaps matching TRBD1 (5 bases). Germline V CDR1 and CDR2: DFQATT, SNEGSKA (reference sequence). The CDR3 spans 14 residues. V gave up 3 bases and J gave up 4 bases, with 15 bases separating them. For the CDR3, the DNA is TGCAGTGCTAGTCCGGCAGGGCCTGGCACTGAAGCTTTCTTT. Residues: CSASPAGPGTEAFF.

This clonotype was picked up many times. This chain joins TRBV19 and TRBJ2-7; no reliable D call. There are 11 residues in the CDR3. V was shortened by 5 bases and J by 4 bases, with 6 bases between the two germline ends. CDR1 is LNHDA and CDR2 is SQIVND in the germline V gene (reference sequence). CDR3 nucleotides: TGTGCCAGTAGTTCGCAGTACGAGCAGTACTTC. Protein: CASSSQYEQYF.

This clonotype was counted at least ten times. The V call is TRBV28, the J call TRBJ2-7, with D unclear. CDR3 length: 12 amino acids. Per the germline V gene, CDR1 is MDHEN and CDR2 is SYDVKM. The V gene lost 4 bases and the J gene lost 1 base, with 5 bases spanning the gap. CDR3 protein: CASSSGSYEQYF. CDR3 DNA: TGTGCCAGCAGTTCTGGATCCTACGAGCAGTACTTC. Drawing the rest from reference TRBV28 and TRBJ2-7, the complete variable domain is DVKVTQSSRYLVKRTGEKVFLECVQDMDHENMFWYRQDPGLGLRLIYFSYDVKMKEKGDIPEGYSVSREKKERFSLILESASTNQTSMYLCASSSGSYEQYFGPGTRLTVT.

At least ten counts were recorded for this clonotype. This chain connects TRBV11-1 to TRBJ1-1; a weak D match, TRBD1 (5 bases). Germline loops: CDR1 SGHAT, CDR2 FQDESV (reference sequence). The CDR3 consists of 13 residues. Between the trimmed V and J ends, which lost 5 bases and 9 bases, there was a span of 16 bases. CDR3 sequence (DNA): TGTGCCAGCAGCCGTGGGACGGGGGGGAAAGCTTTCTTT. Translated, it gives CASSRGTGGKAFF.

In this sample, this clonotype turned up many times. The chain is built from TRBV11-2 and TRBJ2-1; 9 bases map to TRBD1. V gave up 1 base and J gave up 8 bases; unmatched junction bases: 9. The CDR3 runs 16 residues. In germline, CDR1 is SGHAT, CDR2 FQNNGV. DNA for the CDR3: TGTGCCAGCAGCTTAGTTGGGACAGGGAATGGGTATGAGCAGTTCTTC. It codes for CASSLVGTGNGYEQFF.

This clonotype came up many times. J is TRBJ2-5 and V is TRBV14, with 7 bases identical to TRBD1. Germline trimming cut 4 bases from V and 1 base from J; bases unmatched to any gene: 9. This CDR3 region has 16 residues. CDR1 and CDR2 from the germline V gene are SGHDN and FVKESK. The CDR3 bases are TGTGCCAGCAGCCGACAGGGAACGGGCCGCCAAGAGACCCAGTACTTC. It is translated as CASSRQGTGRQETQYF.

The CDR3 DNA follows: TGTGCCAGCTCACCTGTACACAGACAAGAGACCCAGTACTTC. Its translation is CASSPVHRQETQYF. The gene calls are TRBV18 and TRBJ2-5; no firm D call. This CDR3 is 14 amino acids long. Germline-derived CDR1 and CDR2 are KGHSH and LQKENI. V shed 3 bases and J shed 2 bases, with 10 bases lying between them.

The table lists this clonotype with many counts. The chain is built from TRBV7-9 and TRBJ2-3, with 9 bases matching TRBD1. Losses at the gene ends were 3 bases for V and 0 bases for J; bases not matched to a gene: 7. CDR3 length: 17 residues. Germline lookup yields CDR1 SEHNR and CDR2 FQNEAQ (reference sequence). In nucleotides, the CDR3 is TGTGCCAGCAGCTTCGGGACAGGGAGGGCTAGCACAGATACGCAGTATTTT. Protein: CASSFGTGRASTDTQYF.

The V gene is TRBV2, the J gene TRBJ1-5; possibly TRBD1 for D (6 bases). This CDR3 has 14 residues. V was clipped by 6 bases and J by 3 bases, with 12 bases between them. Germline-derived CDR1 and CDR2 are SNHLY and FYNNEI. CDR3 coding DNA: TGTGCCAGCAGCGAAACAGGGAACAATCAGCCCCAGCATTTT. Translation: CASSETGNNQPQHF.

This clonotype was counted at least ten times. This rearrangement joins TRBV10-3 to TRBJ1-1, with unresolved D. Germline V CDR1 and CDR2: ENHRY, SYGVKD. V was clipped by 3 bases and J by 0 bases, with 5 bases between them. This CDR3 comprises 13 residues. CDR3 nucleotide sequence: TGTGCCATCAGTGATACAGTGAACACTGAAGCTTTCTTT. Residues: CAISDTVNTEAFF.

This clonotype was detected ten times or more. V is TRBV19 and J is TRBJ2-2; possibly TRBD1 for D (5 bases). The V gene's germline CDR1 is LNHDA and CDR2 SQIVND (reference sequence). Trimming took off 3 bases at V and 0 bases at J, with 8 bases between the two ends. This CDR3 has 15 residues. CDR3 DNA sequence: TGTGCCAGTAGTATGGTGACAGCGAACACCGGGGAGCTGTTTTTT. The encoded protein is CASSMVTANTGELFF.

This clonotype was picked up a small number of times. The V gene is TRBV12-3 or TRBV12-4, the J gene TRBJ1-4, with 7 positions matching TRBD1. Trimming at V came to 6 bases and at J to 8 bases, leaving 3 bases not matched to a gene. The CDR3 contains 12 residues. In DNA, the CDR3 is TGTGCCAGCAGAGGACAGGAGGAAAAACTGTTTTTT. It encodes CASRGQEEKLFF.

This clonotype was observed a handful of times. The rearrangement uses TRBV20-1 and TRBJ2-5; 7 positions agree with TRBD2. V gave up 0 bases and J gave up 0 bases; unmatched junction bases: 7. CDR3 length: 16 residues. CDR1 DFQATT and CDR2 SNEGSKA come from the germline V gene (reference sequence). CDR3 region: CSARDLLASHQETQYF. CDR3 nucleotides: TGCAGTGCTAGAGATTTACTAGCGTCCCACCAAGAGACCCAGTACTTC.

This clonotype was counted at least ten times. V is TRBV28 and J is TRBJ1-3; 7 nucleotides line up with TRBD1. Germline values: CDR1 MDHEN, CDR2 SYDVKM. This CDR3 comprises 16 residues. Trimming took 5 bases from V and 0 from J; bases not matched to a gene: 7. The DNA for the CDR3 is TGTGCCAGCAGTCCCGGACAGGCCTACTCTGGAAACACCATATATTTT. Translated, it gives CASSPGQAYSGNTIYF.

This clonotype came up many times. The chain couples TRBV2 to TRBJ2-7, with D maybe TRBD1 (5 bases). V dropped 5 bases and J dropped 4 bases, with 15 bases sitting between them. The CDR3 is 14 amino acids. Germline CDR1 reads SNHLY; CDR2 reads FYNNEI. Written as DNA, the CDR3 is TGTGCCAGCAGTTTTATGACAGAGCCTTACGAGCAGTACTTC. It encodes CASSFMTEPYEQYF. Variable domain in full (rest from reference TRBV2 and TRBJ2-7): EPEVTQTPSHQVTQMGQEVILRCVPISNHLYFYWYRQILGQKVEFLVSFYNNEISEKSEIFDDQFSVERPDGSNFTLKIRSTKLEDSAMYFCASSFMTEPYEQYFGPGTRLTVT.

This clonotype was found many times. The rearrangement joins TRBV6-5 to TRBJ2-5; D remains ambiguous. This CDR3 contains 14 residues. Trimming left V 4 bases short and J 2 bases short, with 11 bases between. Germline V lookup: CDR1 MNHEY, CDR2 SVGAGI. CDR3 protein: CASSSTVSQETQYF. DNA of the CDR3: TGTGCCAGCAGTTCAACGGTATCGCAAGAGACCCAGTACTTC.

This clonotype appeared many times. The CDR3 DNA follows: TGTGCCAGCAGCTTAGCTGGTCAGCCCCAGCATTTT. Protein sequence: CASSLAGQPQHF. The rearrangement uses TRBV3-1 and TRBJ1-5; D is uncertain. The CDR3 has 12 amino acids. The ends were cut back, 5 bases at V and 6 bases at J, with 8 bases in the middle. Germline assignment: CDR1 LGHDT and CDR2 YNNKEL (reference sequence).